These 25 T cell receptor beta chains came from one sample sequenced in a study of breast tumors, draining lymph nodes, adjacent tissues. TCRdb re-called the multiplex PCR reads with MiXCR, one entry per CDR3 protein. The sample yields 180,000 or so distinct CDR3 sequences, 25% to 40% seen once. Samples came from axillary lymph nodes draining the breast cancer. The material sequenced was axillary lymph node tissue. These receptors all stem from a female donor with breast cancer. Some clones in this sample may be carry-over from other donors' samples.

This clonotype was picked up many times. This rearrangement joins TRBV7-6 to TRBJ2-1; 9 bases fit TRBD2. The germline gives CDR1 SGHVS, CDR2 FNYEAQ. V lost 7 bases, J lost 7 bases, and 11 bases stayed unmatched. The CDR3 runs 15 residues. CDR3 sequence reads: CASTIAAGGTNEQFF. CDR3 nucleotide sequence: TGTGCCAGCACCATCGCCGCGGGGGGGACGAATGAGCAGTTCTTC.

This clonotype was seen at least ten times. The V gene is TRBV29-1, the J gene TRBJ2-5; 10 nucleotides line up with TRBD2. The germline gives CDR1 SQVTM, CDR2 ANQGSEA. Trimming at V came to 5 bases and at J to 5 bases, leaving 8 bases not matched to a gene. CDR3 size: 14 residues. The CDR3 DNA reads TGCAGCGTTCGACCTAGCGGGGGAAGTGAGACCCAGTACTTC. Its translation: CSVRPSGGSETQYF.

Ten or more counts support this clonotype. The chain uses TRBV4-3 and TRBJ1-6; D is uncertain. Germline-derived CDR1 and CDR2 are LGHNA and YSLEER. CDR3 length equals 15 residues. V was pared by 3 bases and J by 7 bases, with 13 bases between. The DNA for the CDR3 is TGCGCCAGCAGCCAGGACCCGAGAGCGAATTCACCCCTCCACTTT. Encoded protein: CASSQDPRANSPLHF.

This clonotype was counted many times. The chain uses TRBV20-1 and TRBJ2-1, with 11 positions matching TRBD2. Per the germline V gene, CDR1 is DFQATT and CDR2 is SNEGSKA (reference sequence). The ends lost 1 base at V and 9 bases at J; junction bases unmatched: 5. CDR3 length: 14 amino acids. CDR3 sequence (DNA): TGCAGTGCTAGAGCACTAGCGGGAGTCGGTGAGCAGTTCTTC. Its protein product is CSARALAGVGEQFF.

A note on this clonotype: With a much larger clone just one base away, this may be a read error. The chain combines TRBV6-2 or TRBV6-3 with TRBJ2-7; 8 nucleotides line up with TRBD1. Germline V CDR1 and CDR2: MNHEY, SVGEGT. The CDR3 is 15 amino acids. V lost 6 bases, J lost 5 bases, and 12 bases stayed unmatched. The CDR3 here is CASRHRTGRRNEQYF. CDR3 bases: TGTGCCAGCAGGCATCGGACAGGGCGAAGGAACGAGCAGTACTTC.

In this sample, this clonotype turned up a few times. The chain links TRBV6-5 to TRBJ1-1, with D possibly matching TRBD1 (5 bases). The ends were cut back, 4 bases at V and 5 bases at J, with 17 bases in the middle. Per the germline V gene, CDR1 is MNHEY and CDR2 is SVGAGI. The CDR3 has 15 amino acids. The CDR3, as DNA: TGTGCCAGCAGTTCCCTTCTCAGGGTGGGGACTGAAGCTTTCTTT. Translation: CASSSLLRVGTEAFF.

This rearrangement joins TRBV9 to TRBJ2-2, with 8 bases fitting TRBD2. The CDR3 spans 16 residues. J was trimmed by 0 bases and V by 5 bases; bases with no gene match: 6. Germline lookup yields CDR1 SGDLS and CDR2 YYNGEE. CDR3 in amino acids: CASSSGASTNTGELFF. CDR3 coding DNA: TGTGCCAGCAGTAGCGGGGCTAGCACGAACACCGGGGAGCTGTTTTTT.

The genes are TRBV10-2 and TRBJ1-3; D is undetermined. The germline V gene has CDR1 WSHSY and CDR2 SAAADI. The CDR3 consists of 15 residues. V dropped 0 bases and J dropped 2 bases, with 8 bases sitting between them. The CDR3 spells CASSESAAPGNTIYF. CDR3 nucleotide sequence: TGCGCCAGCAGTGAGTCGGCAGCACCTGGAAACACCATATATTTT.

In its sample, this clonotype was seen many times. The chain combines TRBV7-9 with TRBJ1-5; D is ambiguous. The CDR3 covers 16 residues. V lost 5 bases and J lost 5, with 19 bases in between. Germline V gene lookup returns CDR1 SEHNR and CDR2 FQNEAQ (reference sequence). DNA for the CDR3: TGTGCCAGCAGCACCACCACCGAAAGGGTGGATCAGCCCCAGCATTTT. This encodes CASSTTTERVDQPQHF. Supplemented by reference TRBV7-9 and TRBJ1-5, the full variable domain reads DTGVSQNPRHKITKRGQNVTFRCDPISEHNRLYWYRQTLGQGPEFLTYFQNEAQLEKSRLLSDRFSAERPKGSFSTLEIQRTEQGDSAMYLCASSTTTERVDQPQHFGDGTRLSIL.

This chain connects TRBV12-3 or TRBV12-4 to TRBJ1-1; D gene unclear. V lost 3 bases and J 2 bases, leaving 13 bases between the germline ends. The CDR3 consists of 15 residues. In DNA, the CDR3 is TGTGCCAGCAGTTTCGATCGGACTGCAAACACTGAAGCTTTCTTT. This codes for CASSFDRTANTEAFF.

As concerns this clonotype: A junction boundary mismatches the germline segment, possibly from a read error. This chain connects TRBV6-5 to TRBJ2-2, with 8 bases aligning to TRBD1. The CDR3 has 14 residues. The germline gives CDR1 MNHEY, CDR2 SVGAGI. The CDR3 DNA is TGTGCCAGCAGTTCCACGACAGGGGCTAGGAGGCTGTCTTTT. The encoded protein is CASSSTTGARRLSF.

This clonotype was found many times. V is TRBV7-3 and J is TRBJ2-5; D may be TRBD1 (5 bases). The V and J ends lost 4 bases and 5 bases respectively, with 14 bases between them. Germline CDR1 is SGHTA and CDR2 is FQGTGA. The CDR3 is 14 residues long. DNA for the CDR3: TGTGCCAGCAGCTCGGACCACAGGTCGGAGACCCAGTACTTC. Amino acid sequence: CASSSDHRSETQYF.

This clonotype has ten or more counts. V usage is TRBV27 and J usage is TRBJ2-1; the match to TRBD2 covers 10 bases. V trimming: 6 bases; J trimming: 6 bases; junction bases outside the gene matches: 5. Germline V CDR1 and CDR2: MNHEY, SMNVEV (reference sequence). There are 14 residues in the CDR3. The CDR3 is CASRALAGTNEQFF. The CDR3 nucleotides are TGTGCCAGCAGAGCACTAGCGGGGACCAATGAGCAGTTCTTC.

V usage is TRBV6-2 or TRBV6-3 and J usage is TRBJ2-3; 8 bases match TRBD2. Germline values: CDR1 MNHEY, CDR2 SVGEGT. CDR3 length: 18 amino acids. With 4 bases clipped from V and 0 bases from J, the junction kept 12 bases outside the gene matches. CDR3 in amino acids: CASSWDGGGPLSTDTQYF. The CDR3 DNA follows: TGTGCCAGCAGTTGGGATGGCGGGGGGCCCCTGAGCACAGATACGCAGTATTTT.

This clonotype was counted many times. This chain joins TRBV7-9 and TRBJ1-2; tentative D call: TRBD1 (5 bases). V gave up 1 base and J gave up 8 bases, with 17 bases separating them. The CDR3 totals 15 residues. CDR1 SEHNR and CDR2 FQNEAQ come from the germline V gene (reference sequence). This chain's CDR3 is CASSLEQGTVLGYTF. The CDR3 DNA reads as TGTGCCAGCAGCTTAGAGCAGGGAACGGTCTTGGGCTACACCTTC.

This clonotype has ten or more counts. The CDR3: CASSSGLADNEQFF. The CDR3 DNA reads TGTGCCAGCAGCTCGGGACTAGCGGATAATGAGCAGTTCTTC. V usage is TRBV7-3 and J usage is TRBJ2-1; 11 bases are shared with TRBD2. Germline CDR1 SGHTA, CDR2 FQGTGA. CDR3 length equals 14 residues. With 4 bases clipped from V and 7 bases from J, the junction kept 3 bases outside the gene matches.

This clonotype came up a few times. It may be a read error: a sequence one base away is much more abundant. The chain links TRBV6-4 to TRBJ2-7, with 8 bases fitting TRBD1. This CDR3 is 17 amino acids long. The germline V gene encodes CDR1 MRHNA and CDR2 SNTAGT. The CDR3 DNA follows: TGTGTCAGCAGTGACTCGAACTCCGGACAGGGTTTCTACGAGCAGTACTTC. This sequence encodes CVSSDSNSGQGFYEQYF.

This clonotype has a count of ten or more. The rearrangement uses TRBV12-3 or TRBV12-4 and TRBJ2-7; D may be TRBD2 (6 bases). Trimming removed 5 bases at V and 6 bases at J, with 23 bases between. The CDR3 length is 16 residues. The CDR3 loop reads CASSPFRGSNLVEQYF. CDR3 nucleotides: TGTGCCAGCAGTCCCTTTCGGGGGTCAAACCTCGTCGAGCAGTACTTC.

This clonotype has just a few counts. A much larger clone is a single base away; this may be a read error. This chain links TRBV20-1 with TRBJ1-2; TRBD1 matches at 7 bases. The CDR3 extends over 13 amino acids. Germline values: CDR1 DFQATT, CDR2 SNEGSKA (reference sequence). The CDR3 region is CSASGTDRYAYTF. The CDR3 DNA follows: TGCAGTGCTTCCGGGACAGATCGCTATGCCTACACCTTC.

In its sample, this clonotype was seen many times. V gene TRBV20-1 combines with J gene TRBJ2-7, with D hard to call. Trimming cost V 0 bases and J 1 base, with 10 bases left between them. This CDR3 region has 14 residues. Germline CDR1 and CDR2: DFQATT and SNEGSKA (reference sequence). CDR3 sequence reads: CSARDPRNSYEQYF. The CDR3 nucleotides read TGCAGTGCTAGAGATCCTCGTAATTCCTACGAGCAGTACTTC.

The rearrangement uses TRBV6-2 or TRBV6-3 and TRBJ2-1, with TRBD2 matching over 7 bases. Germline V CDR1 and CDR2: MNHEY, SVGEGT. Trimming at V came to 4 bases and at J to 0 bases, leaving 12 bases not matched to a gene. This CDR3 contains 18 residues. CDR3 DNA: TGTGCCAGCAGTTTTCACCCCTGGCTAGCGGACTCCTACAATGAGCAGTTCTTC. Its translation is CASSFHPWLADSYNEQFF.

Many counts were recorded for this clonotype. The chain has TRBV15 and TRBJ1-2, with D hard to call. This CDR3 has 15 residues. Per germline, CDR1 LNHNV and CDR2 YYDKDF (reference sequence). Deletions cut 0 bases from V and 8 bases from J, with 16 bases between. CDR3 sequence: CATSRDKLLGFGYTF. CDR3 nucleotides: TGTGCCACCAGCAGAGATAAACTCCTCGGCTTCGGCTACACCTTC. Combining the CDR3 with reference TRBV15 and TRBJ1-2 gives the whole variable domain DAMVIQNPRYQVTQFGKPVTLSCSQTLNHNVMYWYQQKSSQAPKLLFHYYDKDFNNEADTPDNFQSRRPNTSFCFLDIRSPGLGDTAMYLCATSRDKLLGFGYTFGSGTRLTVV.

Details on this clonotype: A read error is possible here, since a much larger clone lies one base away. V usage is TRBV5-4 and J usage is TRBJ2-7; tentatively, D is TRBD1 (5 bases). The CDR3 is 16 residues long. The V gene's germline CDR1 is SGHNT and CDR2 YYREEE (reference sequence). The V end was cut by 4 bases, the J end by 2 bases, with 19 bases between. Here the CDR3 DNA reads TGTGCCAGCAGCCCGGGCAGGGCCAGGGTAACCTACGAGCAGTACTTC. Its translation: CASSPGRARVTYEQYF.

Concerning this clonotype: At one end the junction does not follow the germline gene, possibly because of a read error. In DNA, the CDR3 is TGTGCCGGCAGTGAACGGGTAGCGGATTTGAACACCGGGGAGCTGTTTTTT. Amino acids: CAGSERVADLNTGELFF. The chain combines TRBV2 with TRBJ2-2, with D maybe TRBD2 (6 bases). The CDR3 has 17 amino acids. The germline CDR1 and CDR2 sequences are SNHLY and FYNNEI.

For this clonotype: The CDR3 does not close with the conserved phenylalanine or tryptophan, likely indicating a read error. The chain combines TRBV7-2 with TRBJ2-7, with D possibly matching TRBD1 (6 bases). Germline V CDR1 and CDR2: SGHTA, FQGNSA. The CDR3 consists of 14 residues. V lost 2 bases and J lost 2, with 10 bases in between. The chain's CDR3 is CASSLFQGPYEQYL. The CDR3 nucleotides read TGTGCCAGCAGCTTATTCCAGGGGCCCTACGAGCAGTACCTC.